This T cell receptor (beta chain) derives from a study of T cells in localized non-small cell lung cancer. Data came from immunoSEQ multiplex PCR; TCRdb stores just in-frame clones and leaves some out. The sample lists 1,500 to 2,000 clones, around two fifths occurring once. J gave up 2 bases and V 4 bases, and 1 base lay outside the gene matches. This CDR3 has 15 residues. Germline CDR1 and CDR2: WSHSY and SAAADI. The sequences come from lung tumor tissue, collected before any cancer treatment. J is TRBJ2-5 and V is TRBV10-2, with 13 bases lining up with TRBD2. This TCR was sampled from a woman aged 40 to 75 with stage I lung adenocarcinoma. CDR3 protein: CASSVLAGGQETQYF. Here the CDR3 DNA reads TGCGCCAGCAGTGTACTAGCGGGGGGGCAAGAGACCCAGTACTTC.